Following are 19 T cell receptor beta chains from one sample sequenced in a study of CD8+ T cells in alopecia areata. cDNA reverse transcribed from extracted RNA served as the sequencing template. Repertoires were generated with immunoSEQ multiplex PCR, while TCRdb's copy carries only in-frame clones and drops some. Counted here are 150,000 or so clones, over 45% occurring once; the ten biggest clones make up about 6.3%. The sample taken for sequencing was CD4+ T cells sorted from blood. The receptors were sampled from a human donor with alopecia areata.

This clone has just one count. The V call is TRBV10-3, the J call TRBJ1-1; no definite D call. The CDR3 length is 14 residues. V dropped 2 bases and J dropped 3 bases, with 10 bases sitting between them. The germline V gene has CDR1 ENHRY and CDR2 SYGVKD. CDR3 in amino acids: CAISEPTFYTEAFF. The CDR3 nucleotides are TGTGCCATCAGTGAGCCGACATTTTACACTGAAGCTTTCTTT.

The V gene is TRBV7-9, the J gene TRBJ2-5, with TRBD2 identical over 9 bases. CDR1 SEHNR and CDR2 FQNEAQ come from the germline V gene (reference sequence). This CDR3 has 15 residues. The V gene end was trimmed by 1 base and the J gene end by 2 bases; junction bases not matched to a gene: 2. The CDR3 DNA is TGTGCCAGCAGCTTAGTCCTAGCGGGGCAAGAGACCCAGTACTTC. Translated: CASSLVLAGQETQYF.

This clone was picked up a small number of times. The chain links TRBV7-9 to TRBJ2-1; D gene unclear. V gave up 3 bases and J gave up 6 bases, with 15 bases separating them. In germline, CDR1 is SEHNR, CDR2 FQNEAQ (reference sequence). CDR3 length: 15 amino acids. This CDR3 is CASSFPLAPGNEQFF. The DNA for the CDR3 is TGTGCCAGCAGCTTTCCCTTGGCACCGGGCAATGAGCAGTTCTTC.

The chain has TRBV27 and TRBJ1-1; weak D call: TRBD1 (6 bases). This CDR3 is 16 amino acids long. Deletions cut 4 bases from V and 3 bases from J, with 18 bases between. CDR1 is MNHEY, CDR2 SMNVEV, per germline (reference sequence). The CDR3 bases are TGTGCCAGCAGTTCTGGTTACAGGGCGTGGGACACTGAAGCTTTCTTT. Translated, it gives CASSSGYRAWDTEAFF.

The table lists this clone with a few counts. The V gene is TRBV29-1, the J gene TRBJ2-4; the D is unclear. Per the germline V gene, CDR1 is SQVTM and CDR2 is ANQGSEA. The CDR3 consists of 11 residues. V shed 6 bases and J shed 6 bases, with 9 bases lying between them. CDR3 DNA: TGCAGCGTCACCGTGGGAAACATTCAGTACTTC. Its translation is CSVTVGNIQYF.

The gene calls are TRBV5-6 and TRBJ2-5; 11 bases are a match to TRBD1. The junction had 12 bases not matched to a gene; V was cut back by 5 bases and J by 3 bases. In germline, CDR1 is SGHDT, CDR2 YYEEEE. The CDR3 contains 17 residues. The CDR3 DNA is TGTGCCAGCAGTTCGAGGACAGGGGGCGCATCGAAAGAGACCCAGTACTTC. It translates to CASSSRTGGASKETQYF.

The rearrangement links TRBV2 to TRBJ2-3; perhaps TRBD2 as D (6 bases). Germline CDR1 is SNHLY and CDR2 is FYNNEI. V was pared by 3 bases and J by 2 bases, with 15 bases between. This CDR3 has 16 amino acids. The DNA of the CDR3 is TGTGCCAGCAGTGAGGAGGGGCCAGGAATCACAGATACGCAGTATTTT. Residues: CASSEEGPGITDTQYF.

A few counts support this clone. The chain links TRBV30 to TRBJ1-4; no clear D. Germline CDR1 GTSNPN, CDR2 SVGIG (reference sequence). Trimming removed 2 bases at V and 7 bases at J, with 11 bases between. The CDR3 is made up of 13 amino acids. The DNA of the CDR3 is TGTGCCTGGAGTTCGGAGGAGTTTGAAAAACTGTTTTTT. Amino acids: CAWSSEEFEKLFF.

The V and J genes are TRBV28 and TRBJ1-2; D unclear. The CDR3 is made up of 13 amino acids. Trimming stripped 0 bases from V and 2 bases from J, with 4 bases between. The V gene's germline CDR1 is MDHEN and CDR2 SYDVKM. The CDR3 nucleotides read TGTGCCAGCAGTTTATGGGGCAACTATGGCTACACCTTC. Its protein product is CASSLWGNYGYTF.

The genes are TRBV28 and TRBJ2-7; D uncertain. Deletions cut 3 bases from V and 4 bases from J, with 4 bases between. This CDR3 comprises 11 residues. The germline V gene has CDR1 MDHEN and CDR2 SYDVKM. CDR3 residues: CASSLEYEQYF. CDR3 in DNA: TGTGCCAGCAGTTTGGAGTACGAGCAGTACTTC. Drawing the rest from reference TRBV28 and TRBJ2-7, the complete variable domain is DVKVTQSSRYLVKRTGEKVFLECVQDMDHENMFWYRQDPGLGLRLIYFSYDVKMKEKGDIPEGYSVSREKKERFSLILESASTNQTSMYLCASSLEYEQYFGPGTRLTVT.

This clone has just a few counts. The chain employs TRBV19 and TRBJ1-2; 7 nucleotides align to TRBD1. The CDR3 runs 14 residues. The V gene's germline CDR1 is LNHDA and CDR2 SQIVND (reference sequence). Trimming took 7 bases from V and 4 from J; bases not matched to a gene: 9. This chain's CDR3 is CASIAGDSSYGYTF. The CDR3 DNA reads TGTGCCAGTATTGCGGGGGACAGCTCCTATGGCTACACCTTC.

V and J are TRBV7-3 and TRBJ2-7; D is perhaps TRBD1 (5 bases). The CDR3 is made up of 16 amino acids. Per the germline V gene, CDR1 is SGHTA and CDR2 is FQGTGA. The V and J ends lost 5 bases and 5 bases respectively, with 22 bases between them. In nucleotides, the CDR3 is TGTGCCAGCAGCCCCCGTTGGGGCCCCAATGGAGACGAGCAGTACTTC. It encodes CASSPRWGPNGDEQYF.

This rearrangement joins TRBV7-3 to TRBJ1-1; no reliable D call. V was shortened by 5 bases and J by 0 bases, with 10 bases between the two germline ends. CDR1 is SGHTA, CDR2 FQGTGA, per germline. The CDR3 is 14 amino acids. CDR3 amino acids: CASSRDGMNTEAFF. CDR3 nucleotide sequence: TGTGCCAGCAGCCGCGACGGCATGAACACTGAAGCTTTCTTT.

This sequence joins TRBV29-1 and TRBJ1-2; D remains unclear. The CDR3 extends over 12 amino acids. The V and J ends lost 4 bases and 6 bases respectively, with 12 bases between them. Per the germline V gene, CDR1 is SQVTM and CDR2 is ANQGSEA. The CDR3, as DNA: TGCAGCGTTGGGGAGGTTGGCCATGGCTACACCTTC. Residues: CSVGEVGHGYTF.

This clone was found a few times. The genes are TRBV29-1 and TRBJ2-5; 9 nucleotides line up with TRBD1. The CDR3 extends over 13 amino acids. Germline CDR1 and CDR2: SQVTM and ANQGSEA. J was trimmed by 5 bases and V by 6 bases; bases with no gene match: 7. The CDR3 coding sequence is TGCAGCGTCGAGCCGACAGGGGGGGAGACCCAGTACTTC. Translation gives CSVEPTGGETQYF. Drawing the rest from reference TRBV29-1 and TRBJ2-5, the complete variable domain is SAVISQKPSRDICQRGTSLTIQCQVDSQVTMMFWYRQQPGQSLTLIATANQGSEATYESGFVIDKFPISRPNLTFSTLTVSNMSPEDSSIYLCSVEPTGGETQYFGPGTRLLVL.

The V call is TRBV5-1, the J call TRBJ2-5; maybe TRBD2 (6 bases). From germline, CDR1 is SGHRS and CDR2 YFSETQ. This CDR3 has 15 residues. The V end lost 4 bases, the J end lost 4 bases, and 17 bases lay between the germline ends. CDR3 loop: CASSPGRGGVETQYF. The DNA for the CDR3 is TGCGCCAGCAGCCCCGGCCGCGGAGGGGTAGAGACCCAGTACTTC.

The chain couples TRBV6-5 to TRBJ1-1; no clear D gene. Trimming took off 4 bases at V and 1 base at J, with 10 bases between the two ends. The CDR3 runs 14 residues. The germline gives CDR1 MNHEY, CDR2 SVGAGI. CDR3 residues: CASSSRRANTEAFF. The CDR3 DNA is TGTGCCAGCAGTTCCCGTCGGGCGAACACTGAAGCTTTCTTT.

This sequence joins TRBV6-5 and TRBJ2-7, with 7 bases lining up with TRBD2. V dropped 7 bases and J dropped 4; count of bases not matched to a gene: 10. Germline V lookup: CDR1 MNHEY, CDR2 SVGAGI. The CDR3 totals 14 residues. The CDR3 DNA is TGTGCCAGCATGAGCCTGCGGGAGAGGTACGAGCAGTACTTC. Amino acid sequence: CASMSLRERYEQYF.

About this clone itself: At the DNA level, this CDR3 is encoded by other sequences in the same sample as well. The chain carries TRBV7-6 and TRBJ2-3, with D tentatively TRBD2 (6 bases). Trimming took off 4 bases at V and 0 bases at J, with 8 bases between the two ends. The CDR3 extends over 14 amino acids. Per the germline V gene, CDR1 is SGHVS and CDR2 is FNYEAQ. CDR3 sequence reads: CASSYRGSTDTQYF. CDR3 DNA: TGTGCCAGCAGCTACCGGGGGAGCACAGATACGCAGTATTTT.